This T cell receptor (beta chain) was sequenced in a study of cytomegalovirus exposure and HLA in healthy donors. The ends were cut back, 0 bases at V and 6 bases at J, with 8 bases in the middle. Germline V gene lookup returns CDR1 SEHNR and CDR2 FQNEAQ (reference sequence). This CDR3 region has 14 residues. Clones were read by immunoSEQ multiplex PCR, and TCRdb kept only the in-frame ones, dropping some. Of about 82,000 clones in the sample, about 95% were seen once. The TCR was taken from a woman aged 18-29 years in good health and CMV-seronegative. The J gene is TRBJ2-2, the V gene TRBV7-9; possibly TRBD2 for D (5 bases). The specimen sequenced was PBMCs. The CDR3 reads CASSLASGSGELFF. The CDR3, as DNA: TGTGCCAGCAGCTTAGCGTCGGGGTCCGGGGAGCTGTTTTTT.